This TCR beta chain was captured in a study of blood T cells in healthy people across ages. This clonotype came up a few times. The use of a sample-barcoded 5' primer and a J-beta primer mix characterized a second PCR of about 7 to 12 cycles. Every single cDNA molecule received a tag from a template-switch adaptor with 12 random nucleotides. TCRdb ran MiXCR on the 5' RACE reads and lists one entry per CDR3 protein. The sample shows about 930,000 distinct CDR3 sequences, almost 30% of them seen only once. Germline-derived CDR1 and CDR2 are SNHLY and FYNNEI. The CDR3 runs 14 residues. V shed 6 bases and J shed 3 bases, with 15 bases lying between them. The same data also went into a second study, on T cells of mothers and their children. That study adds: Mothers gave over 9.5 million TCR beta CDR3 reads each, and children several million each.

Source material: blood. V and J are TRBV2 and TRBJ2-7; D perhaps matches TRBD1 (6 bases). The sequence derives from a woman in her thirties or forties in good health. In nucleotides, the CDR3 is TGTGCCAGCAGCGCCGCCACAGGGAGCTACGAGCAGTACTTC. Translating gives CASSAATGSYEQYF.